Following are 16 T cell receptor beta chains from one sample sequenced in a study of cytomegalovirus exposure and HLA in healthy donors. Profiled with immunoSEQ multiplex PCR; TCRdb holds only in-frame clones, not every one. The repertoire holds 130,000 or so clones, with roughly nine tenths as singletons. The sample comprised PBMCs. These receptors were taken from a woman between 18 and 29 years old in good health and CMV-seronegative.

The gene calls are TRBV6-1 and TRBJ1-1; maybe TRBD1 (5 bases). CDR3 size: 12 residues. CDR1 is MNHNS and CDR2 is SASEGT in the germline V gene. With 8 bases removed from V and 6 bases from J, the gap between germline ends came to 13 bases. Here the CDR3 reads CASEKGWAEAFF. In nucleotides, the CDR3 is TGTGCCAGCGAAAAGGGGTGGGCTGAAGCTTTCTTT.

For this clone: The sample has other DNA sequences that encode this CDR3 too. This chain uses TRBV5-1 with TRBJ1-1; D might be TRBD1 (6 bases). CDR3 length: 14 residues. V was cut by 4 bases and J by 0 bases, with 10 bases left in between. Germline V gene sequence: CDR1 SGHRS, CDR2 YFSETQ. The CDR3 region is CASSLGGMNTEAFF. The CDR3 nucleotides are TGCGCCAGCAGCCTTGGGGGCATGAACACTGAAGCTTTCTTT.

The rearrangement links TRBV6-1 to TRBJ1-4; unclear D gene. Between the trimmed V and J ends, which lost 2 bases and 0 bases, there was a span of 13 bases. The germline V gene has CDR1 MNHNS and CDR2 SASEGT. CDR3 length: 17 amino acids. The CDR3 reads CASSEFGRSATNEKLFF. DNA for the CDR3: TGTGCCAGCAGTGAATTTGGGAGAAGCGCAACTAATGAAAAACTGTTTTTT.

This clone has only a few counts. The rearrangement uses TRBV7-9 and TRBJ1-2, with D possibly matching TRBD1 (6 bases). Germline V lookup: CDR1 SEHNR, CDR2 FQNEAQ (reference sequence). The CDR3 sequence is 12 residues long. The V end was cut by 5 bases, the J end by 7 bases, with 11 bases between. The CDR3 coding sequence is TGTGCCAGCAGCCTCGGGGGGCTTGGCTACACCTTC. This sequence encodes CASSLGGLGYTF.

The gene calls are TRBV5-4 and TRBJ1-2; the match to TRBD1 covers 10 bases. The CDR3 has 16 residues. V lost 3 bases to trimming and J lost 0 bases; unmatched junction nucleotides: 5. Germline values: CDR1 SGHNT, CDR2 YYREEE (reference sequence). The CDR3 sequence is CASSSGGQGTNYGYTF. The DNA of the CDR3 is TGTGCCAGCAGCTCCGGGGGACAGGGGACTAACTATGGCTACACCTTC. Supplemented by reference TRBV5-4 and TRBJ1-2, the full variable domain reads ETGVTQSPTHLIKTRGQQVTLRCSSQSGHNTVSWYQQALGQGPQFIFQYYREEENGRGNFPPRFSGLQFPNYSSELNVNALELDDSALYLCASSSGGQGTNYGYTFGSGTRLTVV.

This CDR3 reads CASKKSRGQYQETQYF. The CDR3 DNA reads as TGTGCCAGCAAAAAGTCGCGGGGACAGTACCAAGAGACCCAGTACTTC. The V and J genes are TRBV6-6 and TRBJ2-5, with D possibly being TRBD1 (7 bases). V lost 7 bases and J lost 0, with 18 bases in between. The germline V gene encodes CDR1 MNHNY and CDR2 SVGAGI (reference sequence). The CDR3 sequence is 16 residues long.

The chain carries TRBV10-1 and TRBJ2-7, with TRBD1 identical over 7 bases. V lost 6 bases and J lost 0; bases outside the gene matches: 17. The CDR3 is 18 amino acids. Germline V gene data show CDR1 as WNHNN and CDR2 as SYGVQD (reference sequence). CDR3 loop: CASSETRTGQAISYEQYF. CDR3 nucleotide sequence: TGCGCCAGCAGCGAAACTCGGACAGGTCAAGCTATCTCCTACGAGCAGTACTTC.

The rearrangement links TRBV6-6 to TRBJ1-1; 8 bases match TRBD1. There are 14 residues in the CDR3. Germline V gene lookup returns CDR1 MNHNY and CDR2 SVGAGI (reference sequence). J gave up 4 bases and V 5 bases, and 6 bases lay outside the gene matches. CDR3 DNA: TGTGCCAGCAGTCAGAATACAGGGGGCACTGAAGCTTTCTTT. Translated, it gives CASSQNTGGTEAFF.

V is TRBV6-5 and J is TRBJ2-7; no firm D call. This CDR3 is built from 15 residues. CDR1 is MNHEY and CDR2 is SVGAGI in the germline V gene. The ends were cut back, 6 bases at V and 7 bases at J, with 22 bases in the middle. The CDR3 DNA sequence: TGTGCCAGCAGCTGGAGTCCGTCTAATACTGGGGAGCAGTACTTC. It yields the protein CASSWSPSNTGEQYF.

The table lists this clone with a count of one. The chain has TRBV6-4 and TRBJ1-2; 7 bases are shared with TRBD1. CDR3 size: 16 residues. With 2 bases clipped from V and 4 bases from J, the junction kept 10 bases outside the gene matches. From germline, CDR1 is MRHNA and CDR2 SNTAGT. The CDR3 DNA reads TGTGCCAGCAGTGACGCAGACAGGGATACCCTCTATGGCTACACCTTC. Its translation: CASSDADRDTLYGYTF.

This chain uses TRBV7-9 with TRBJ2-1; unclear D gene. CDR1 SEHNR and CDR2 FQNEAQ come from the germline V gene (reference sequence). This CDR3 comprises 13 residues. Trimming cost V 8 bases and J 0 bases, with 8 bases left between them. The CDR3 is CASRSSSYNEQFF. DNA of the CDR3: TGTGCCAGCCGTAGTAGCTCCTACAATGAGCAGTTCTTC.

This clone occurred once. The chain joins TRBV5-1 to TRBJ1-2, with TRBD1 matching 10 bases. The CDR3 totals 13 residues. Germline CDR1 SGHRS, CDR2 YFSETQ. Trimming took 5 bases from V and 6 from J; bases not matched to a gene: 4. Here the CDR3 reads CASSYGQGDGYTF. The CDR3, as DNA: TGCGCCAGCAGTTACGGACAGGGGGATGGCTACACCTTC.

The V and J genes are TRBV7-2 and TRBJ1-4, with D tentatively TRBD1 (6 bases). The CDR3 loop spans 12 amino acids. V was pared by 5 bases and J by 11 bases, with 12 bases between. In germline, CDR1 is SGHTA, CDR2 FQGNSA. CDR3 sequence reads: CASSVGGRKLFF. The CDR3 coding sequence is TGTGCCAGCAGCGTGGGGGGGCGGAAACTGTTTTTT.

DNA of the CDR3: TGCGCCAGCAGCTTGGTGCCTAGCGGGGACAATGAGCAGTTCTTC. Its protein product is CASSLVPSGDNEQFF. This sequence joins TRBV5-1 and TRBJ2-1; TRBD2 matches 9 bases. The CDR3 is made up of 15 amino acids. After removal of 0 bases from V and 5 bases from J, the junction contained 3 bases not matched to a gene. CDR1 SGHRS and CDR2 YFSETQ come from the germline V gene. Variable domain in full (rest from reference TRBV5-1 and TRBJ2-1): KAGVTQTPRYLIKTRGQQVTLSCSPISGHRSVSWYQQTPGQGLQFLFEYFSETQRNKGNFPGRFSGRQFSNSRSEMNVSTLELGDSALYLCASSLVPSGDNEQFFGPGTRLTVL.

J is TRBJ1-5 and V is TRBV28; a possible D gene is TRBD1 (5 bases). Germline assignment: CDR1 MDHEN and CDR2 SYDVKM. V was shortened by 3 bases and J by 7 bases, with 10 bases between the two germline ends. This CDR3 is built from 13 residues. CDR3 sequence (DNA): TGTGCCAGCAGTTTGGGGCTGCAACAGCCCCAGCATTTT. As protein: CASSLGLQQPQHF.

This CDR3 reads CASSLAAETQYF. The CDR3 nucleotides are TGTGCCAGCAGTCTGGCGGCGGAGACCCAGTACTTC. The gene calls are TRBV5-6 and TRBJ2-5, with D unclear. Germline lookup yields CDR1 SGHDT and CDR2 YYEEEE. Trimming pared 5 bases from V and 5 bases from J, leaving 10 bases between. The CDR3 is 12 amino acids.